The source of this TCR beta chain is a study of monozygotic twins with inflammatory bowel disease. To note about this clonotype: Its antigen remains unknown.

TCRdb re-called the 5' RACE reads and catalogs CDR3 proteins one per entry, DNA excluded. This repertoire includes about 380,000 distinct CDR3 sequences. Study results and caveats: IBD-affected twins scored below their healthy co-twins in TCRbeta diversity (inverse Simpson).

There are 18 residues in the CDR3. From germline, CDR1 is SGHVS and CDR2 FNYEAQ. This chain connects TRBV7-6 to TRBJ2-2; no DNA is available, so the TRBD2 call from TCRdb remains unchecked. The sequence came from a human donor with ulcerative colitis or Crohn's disease, or a healthy co-twin of an affected twin (not recorded which). Sequenced material: blood. The CDR3 region is CASRSTGTSGGGTGELFF.